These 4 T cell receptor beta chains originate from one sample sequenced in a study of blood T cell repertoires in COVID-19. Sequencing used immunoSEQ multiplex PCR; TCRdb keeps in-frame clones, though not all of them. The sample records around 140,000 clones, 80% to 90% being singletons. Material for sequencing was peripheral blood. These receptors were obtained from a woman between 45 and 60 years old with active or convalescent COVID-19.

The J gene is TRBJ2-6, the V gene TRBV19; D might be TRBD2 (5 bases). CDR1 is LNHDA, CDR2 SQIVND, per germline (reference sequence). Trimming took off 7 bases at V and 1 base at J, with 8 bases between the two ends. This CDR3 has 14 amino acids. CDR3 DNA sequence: TGTGCCAGTACCCCGGGGTCTGGGGCCAACGTCCTGACTTTC. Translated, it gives CASTPGSGANVLTF.

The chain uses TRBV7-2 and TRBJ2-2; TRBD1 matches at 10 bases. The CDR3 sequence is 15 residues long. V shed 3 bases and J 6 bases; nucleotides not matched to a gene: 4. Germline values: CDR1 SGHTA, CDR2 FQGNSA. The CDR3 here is CASSFLGTGAGELFF. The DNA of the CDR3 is TGTGCCAGCAGCTTTCTCGGGACAGGGGCCGGGGAGCTGTTTTTT.

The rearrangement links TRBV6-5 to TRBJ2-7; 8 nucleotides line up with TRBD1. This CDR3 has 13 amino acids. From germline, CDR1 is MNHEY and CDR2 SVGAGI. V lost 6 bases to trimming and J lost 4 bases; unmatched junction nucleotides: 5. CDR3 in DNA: TGTGCCAGCAGACCGGGACAGGATTACGAGCAGTACTTC. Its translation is CASRPGQDYEQYF.

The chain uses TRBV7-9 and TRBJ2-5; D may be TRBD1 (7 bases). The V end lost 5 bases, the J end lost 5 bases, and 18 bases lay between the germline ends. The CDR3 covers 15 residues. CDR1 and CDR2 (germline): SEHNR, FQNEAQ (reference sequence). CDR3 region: CASSPGGTHRETQYF. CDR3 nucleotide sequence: TGTGCCAGCAGCCCAGGGGGGACCCACCGGGAGACCCAGTACTTC.